These 11 T cell receptor beta chains share one sample of origin, sequenced in a study of blood T cell repertoires in COVID-19. Assay: immunoSEQ multiplex PCR; the TCRdb copy retains only in-frame clones and omits some. Of around 100,000 clones listed, approximately 87% are singletons. The sequenced sample consisted of peripheral blood. Receptors originate from a human donor in a cohort sampled during active COVID-19.

The CDR3 region is CATSDPSGETGGNYGYTF. The DNA of the CDR3 is TGTGCCACCAGTGACCCATCCGGGGAAACAGGGGGCAACTATGGCTACACCTTC. This chain joins TRBV24-1 and TRBJ1-2, with TRBD1 identical over 9 bases. Germline CDR1 reads KGHDR; CDR2 reads SFDVKD. Trimming removed 4 bases from V and 2 bases from J; junction bases left unmatched: 13. This CDR3 has 18 residues.

This chain connects TRBV7-2 to TRBJ1-2; a weak D match, TRBD1 (5 bases). The CDR3 is 15 residues long. The V gene lost 5 bases and the J gene lost 4 bases, with 17 bases spanning the gap. Germline V CDR1 and CDR2: SGHTA, FQGNSA. The CDR3 coding sequence is TGTGCCAGCAGCCCAGGGTCAGGCTTTCCCTATGGCTACACCTTC. It encodes CASSPGSGFPYGYTF.

This clone was recorded a few times. An end of the junction does not agree with germline; a read error may underlie this. The chain couples TRBV7-7 to TRBJ2-7, with a tentative D call TRBD1 (6 bases). CDR1 and CDR2 from the germline V gene are SSHAT and FNYEAQ (reference sequence). The CDR3 consists of 13 residues. CDR3 residues: CASSARVDSEQYF. Here the CDR3 DNA reads TGTGCTAGCAGCGCGAGGGTGGACAGTGAGCAGTACTTC.

V and J are TRBV4-3 and TRBJ2-7; TRBD1 aligns across 9 bases. CDR3 length: 16 amino acids. V lost 0 bases, J lost 3 bases, and 6 bases stayed unmatched. From germline, CDR1 is LGHNA and CDR2 YSLEER. For the CDR3, the DNA is TGCGCCAGCAGCCAAGACACCGGGACAGGGAACTACGAGCAGTACTTC. Amino acids: CASSQDTGTGNYEQYF.

The chain carries TRBV7-9 and TRBJ1-1; 9 positions match TRBD1. V lost 1 base and J lost 1; bases outside the gene matches: 4. Germline CDR1 is SEHNR and CDR2 is FQNEAQ (reference sequence). The CDR3 is 16 residues long. This chain's CDR3 is CASSLDLGQGNTEAFF. The CDR3 coding sequence is TGTGCCAGCAGCTTAGACTTGGGACAGGGGAACACTGAAGCTTTCTTT.

The gene calls are TRBV11-2 and TRBJ2-3, with D unresolved. Germline values: CDR1 SGHAT, CDR2 FQNNGV. Deletions cut 3 bases from V and 10 bases from J, with 11 bases between. There are 12 residues in the CDR3. The CDR3, as DNA: TGTGCCAGCAGCTTCTCTAGTTTCCCGCAGTATTTT. Its protein is CASSFSSFPQYF. The full variable domain, with the rest looked up from reference TRBV11-2 and TRBJ2-3, is EAGVAQSPRYKIIEKRQSVAFWCNPISGHATLYWYQQILGQGPKLLIQFQNNGVVDDSQLPKDRFSAERLKGVDSTLKIQPAKLEDSAVYLCASSFSSFPQYFGPGTRLTVL.

There are a few counts of this clone. The chain links TRBV7-9 to TRBJ2-7, with a weak D call TRBD2 (5 bases). The V and J ends lost 0 bases and 4 bases respectively, with 7 bases between them. CDR1 and CDR2 (germline): SEHNR, FQNEAQ (reference sequence). This CDR3 is 13 amino acids long. This chain's CDR3 is CASSLAGEYEQYF. Written as DNA, the CDR3 is TGTGCCAGCAGCTTAGCTGGGGAGTACGAGCAGTACTTC.

The V call is TRBV14, the J call TRBJ1-6, with TRBD1 matching 8 bases. V gave up 6 bases and J gave up 0 bases; unmatched junction bases: 4. Germline V gene lookup returns CDR1 SGHDN and CDR2 FVKESK. The CDR3 length is 16 residues. As DNA, the CDR3 is TGTGCCAGCAGGAGGACAGGGAGCTCCTATAATTCACCCCTCCACTTT. This gives the protein CASRRTGSSYNSPLHF.

The rearrangement uses TRBV5-1 and TRBJ1-2; D is possibly TRBD1 (6 bases). CDR1 and CDR2 (germline): SGHRS, YFSETQ. With 3 bases removed from V and 4 bases from J, the gap between germline ends came to 16 bases. This CDR3 comprises 15 residues. The CDR3 region is CASSSAYQGPYGYTF. The CDR3 bases are TGCGCCAGCAGCTCGGCATATCAGGGGCCCTATGGCTACACCTTC.

The chain couples TRBV28 to TRBJ2-7; no definite D call. In germline, CDR1 is MDHEN, CDR2 SYDVKM. This CDR3 region has 16 residues. V was pared by 2 bases and J by 0 bases, with 14 bases between. Here the CDR3 reads CASSLIPLAPSYEQYF. The CDR3 DNA reads as TGTGCCAGCAGTTTAATTCCTTTGGCACCCTCCTACGAGCAGTACTTC.

The chain combines TRBV5-1 with TRBJ2-7; 8 positions agree with TRBD1. Trimming removed 4 bases from V and 6 bases from J; junction bases left unmatched: 9. Germline V CDR1 and CDR2: SGHRS, YFSETQ. CDR3 length equals 14 residues. As DNA, the CDR3 is TGCGCCAGCAGCATTGGACAGGGTACGGGCGAGCAGTACTTC. Translating it yields CASSIGQGTGEQYF.